The TCR beta chain described here comes from a study of Graves' ophthalmopathy and Graves' hyperthyroidism. Broader study findings: From stable hyperthyroidism, ophthalmopathy was separated by a 13-signature model with 85% to 90% sensitivity and around 79% specificity.

At least ten counts were recorded for this clonotype. As yet, its antigen is unknown. The study amplified TCR beta CDR3 regions using RNA transcripts. RT-PCR was first run with HTBI primers, then multiplex PCR in a second round. One entry per CDR3 protein results from TCRdb running MiXCR on the multiplex PCR reads. The sample has hundreds of thousands of distinct CDR3 sequences; around 21% are singletons. The CDR3 runs to 16 residues. The germline V and J ends were trimmed by 5 bases and 4 bases, with 20 bases remaining between them. CDR1 and CDR2 (germline): SGHAT, FQNNGV. Sequencing was carried out using peripheral blood. This sequence joins TRBV11-2 and TRBJ1-1; D is unresolved. The clonotype comes from a woman aged 18-29 years with stable Graves' hyperthyroidism. The CDR3 is CASSTHLTGRGTEAFF. In nucleotides, the CDR3 is TGTGCCAGCAGCACCCACCTGACGGGTAGAGGCACTGAAGCTTTCTTT. Full variable domain (outside the CDR3, taken from reference TRBV11-2 and TRBJ1-1): EAGVAQSPRYKIIEKRQSVAFWCNPISGHATLYWYQQILGQGPKLLIQFQNNGVVDDSQLPKDRFSAERLKGVDSTLKIQPAKLEDSAVYLCASSTHLTGRGTEAFFGQGTRLTVV.